A single sample is the source of the 3 T cell receptor beta chains below, sequenced in a study of blood T cells in healthy people across ages (dated by TCRdb to about 2015). The library relied on 5' RACE. The reads were generated on an Illumina HiSeq 2500. A second about 7 to 12 cycle PCR used a sample-barcoded 5' primer and a J-beta primer mix. TCRdb passed the public sequencing reads through fastp at Q25 and MiXCR, retaining productive beta sequences. Identical CDR3 protein sequences are pooled into one entry, listed with their most common genes and DNA. This sample comprises about 800,000 distinct CDR3 sequences, around 25% of them detected only once. Approximately 4% of the sample belongs to the ten largest clones. Separately, the same data were catalogued under a study of T cells of mothers and their children.

Material: blood. The receptors shown here come from a boy between 10 and 17 years old in good health.

This clonotype was seen only a few times. V gene TRBV12-3 or TRBV12-4 combines with J gene TRBJ2-3; D may be TRBD2 (6 bases). Trimming pared 2 bases from V and 1 base from J, leaving 10 bases between. The CDR3 runs to 15 residues. CDR3 in amino acids: CASSLRGGRTDTQYF. In DNA, the CDR3 is TGTGCCAGCAGTTTAAGGGGAGGTCGCACAGATACGCAGTATTTT.

This clonotype appeared a few times. V is TRBV9 and J is TRBJ1-1; no firm D call. V was trimmed by 2 bases and J by 0 bases, leaving 11 bases between them. Looked up from germline, CDR1 is SGDLS and CDR2 is YYNGEE. The CDR3 length is 15 residues. For the CDR3, the DNA is TGTGCCAGCAGCGTCGGGTTTGGAATGAACACTGAAGCTTTCTTT. Protein product: CASSVGFGMNTEAFF.

The chain combines TRBV18 with TRBJ2-7; no definite D call. Germline-derived CDR1 and CDR2 are KGHSH and LQKENI. V lost 5 bases and J lost 7, with 12 bases in between. The CDR3 totals 12 residues. CDR3 bases: TGTGCCAGCTCAGGCCCAATTCCGGAGCAGTACTTC. Residues: CASSGPIPEQYF.